The 26 T cell receptor beta chains reported below all come from one sample, sequenced in a study of cytomegalovirus exposure and HLA in healthy donors. Primers for the PCR totalled 60 Vbeta and 13 Jbeta. TCRdb's copy holds only in-frame clones and misses some; the assay was immunoSEQ multiplex PCR. The sample holds 95,000 to 130,000 clones, about four fifths seen once. The sequenced material came from PBMCs. These receptors were taken from a man aged 25-40 years in good health and CMV-seropositive.

The chain is built from TRBV10-2 and TRBJ1-1; D might be TRBD1 (5 bases). From germline, CDR1 is WSHSY and CDR2 SAAADI. V lost 4 bases and J lost 14, with 26 bases in between. The CDR3 length is 15 residues. CDR3 sequence: CASSVDGTLAWGVFF. The CDR3 DNA follows: TGCGCCAGCAGTGTAGACGGGACCCTCGCCTGGGGGGTATTCTTT.

V and J are TRBV6-4 and TRBJ2-3, with a weak D call TRBD1 (6 bases). CDR3 size: 16 residues. Germline CDR1 and CDR2: MRHNA and SNTAGT. V was pared by 0 bases and J by 1 base, with 11 bases between. The CDR3 DNA reads TGTGCCAGCAGTGACTCTCCAGGGGAAGGCACAGATACGCAGTATTTT. Its protein is CASSDSPGEGTDTQYF.

The chain is built from TRBV6-5 and TRBJ1-5, with D perhaps matching TRBD1 (6 bases). This CDR3 is built from 14 residues. Between the trimmed V and J ends, which lost 6 bases and 6 bases, there was a span of 15 bases. The V gene's germline CDR1 is MNHEY and CDR2 SVGAGI. The DNA of the CDR3 is TGTGCCAGCAGCTTTTCGGGACATGTTCAGCCCCAGCATTTT. Amino acids: CASSFSGHVQPQHF.

The chain is built from TRBV6-6 and TRBJ2-3; 9 nucleotides agree with TRBD2. This CDR3 comprises 16 residues. The germline CDR1 and CDR2 sequences are MNHNY and SVGAGI (reference sequence). V gave up 2 bases and J gave up 0 bases; unmatched junction bases: 3. Written as DNA, the CDR3 is TGTGCCAGCAGTTACCCTAGCGGGGTAAGCACAGATACGCAGTATTTT. Translating gives CASSYPSGVSTDTQYF.

There are a few counts of this clone. The chain combines TRBV5-1 with TRBJ1-1; 7 positions match TRBD1. J lost 5 bases, V lost 3 bases, and 13 bases had no gene match. The CDR3 totals 16 residues. Germline CDR1 is SGHRS and CDR2 is YFSETQ. The chain's CDR3 is CASSSRQGFVGTEAFF. DNA of the CDR3: TGCGCCAGCAGCTCCCGACAGGGTTTTGTTGGAACTGAAGCTTTCTTT.

The chain employs TRBV28 and TRBJ2-7; D is ambiguous. The CDR3 runs to 15 residues. V lost 1 base to trimming and J lost 6 bases, with 16 bases between them. Looked up from germline, CDR1 is MDHEN and CDR2 is SYDVKM. In DNA, the CDR3 is TGTGCCAGCAGTTTATCACCTTTGTTTGGCCGCGAGCAGTACTTC. Translating it yields CASSLSPLFGREQYF.

The V gene is TRBV5-4, the J gene TRBJ1-2; the match to TRBD1 covers 7 bases. J gave up 1 base and V 5 bases, and 8 bases lay outside the gene matches. CDR1 SGHNT and CDR2 YYREEE come from the germline V gene (reference sequence). The CDR3 runs to 15 residues. The CDR3 loop reads CASSQTGSGNYGYTF. The CDR3 region has the DNA TGTGCCAGCAGTCAGACAGGGTCGGGTAACTATGGCTACACCTTC.

The table lists this clone with many counts. The CDR3 is CASGRTAANYGYTF. CDR3 bases: TGTGCCAGCGGACGGACAGCTGCTAACTATGGCTACACCTTC. The V gene is TRBV11-3, the J gene TRBJ1-2; possible D gene TRBD1, 6 bases. CDR3 length: 14 residues. The V gene's germline CDR1 is SGHNT and CDR2 YENEEA. V lost 8 bases, J lost 0 bases, and 13 bases lay in between. Variable domain in full (rest from reference TRBV11-3 and TRBJ1-2): EAGVVQSPRYKIIEKKQPVAFWCNPISGHNTLYWYLQNLGQGPELLIRYENEEAVDDSQLPKDRFSAERLKGVDSTLKIQPAELGDSAVYLCASGRTAANYGYTFGSGTRLTVV.

This clone was seen more than once but under ten times. Other DNA sequences in this specimen translate into the identical CDR3. The chain has TRBV29-1 and TRBJ2-3; perhaps TRBD2 as D (6 bases). Germline V gene data show CDR1 as SQVTM and CDR2 as ANQGSEA. The CDR3 runs 13 residues. Trimming removed 3 bases at V and 1 base at J, with 8 bases between. This CDR3 is CSVDSGGTDTQYF. CDR3 coding DNA: TGCAGCGTTGATTCGGGGGGCACAGATACGCAGTATTTT.

The chain carries TRBV12-5 and TRBJ2-1, with D unclear. In germline, CDR1 is LGHNT, CDR2 FRNRAP. The CDR3 sequence is 13 residues long. V shed 3 bases and J shed 5 bases, with 8 bases lying between them. The chain's CDR3 is CASGFFSNNEQFF. CDR3 bases: TGTGCTAGTGGTTTCTTTAGCAACAATGAGCAGTTCTTC.

The V and J genes are TRBV18 and TRBJ2-5, with 8 bases fitting TRBD2. V lost 2 bases to trimming and J lost 0 bases; unmatched junction nucleotides: 5. Germline assignment: CDR1 KGHSH and CDR2 LQKENI. There are 16 residues in the CDR3. In nucleotides, the CDR3 is TGTGCCAGCTCACCAGTCGGGAGGGGGTACCAAGAGACCCAGTACTTC. Protein: CASSPVGRGYQETQYF.

The rearrangement links TRBV27 to TRBJ2-1; possible D gene TRBD1, 5 bases. This CDR3 is built from 14 residues. V dropped 4 bases and J dropped 8 bases, with 15 bases sitting between them. Germline V gene lookup returns CDR1 MNHEY and CDR2 SMNVEV (reference sequence). CDR3 coding DNA: TGTGCCAGCAGTTCCACCCCAGGGATAGATGAGCAGTTCTTC. It translates to CASSSTPGIDEQFF.

The V gene is TRBV28, the J gene TRBJ2-7; perhaps TRBD1 as D (5 bases). Per the germline V gene, CDR1 is MDHEN and CDR2 is SYDVKM. The germline V and J ends were trimmed by 3 bases and 3 bases, with 6 bases remaining between them. The CDR3 runs 12 residues. CDR3 protein: CASSFQGYEQYF. CDR3 DNA: TGTGCCAGCAGTTTTCAGGGCTACGAGCAGTACTTC.

The chain has TRBV5-1 and TRBJ2-5, with 9 bases fitting TRBD1. The CDR3 loop spans 15 amino acids. From germline, CDR1 is SGHRS and CDR2 YFSETQ. The ends lost 3 bases at V and 5 bases at J; junction bases unmatched: 8. The DNA of the CDR3 is TGCGCCAGCAGCTCAAATGGACAGGGGAGGGAGACCCAGTACTTC. Protein: CASSSNGQGRETQYF.

This chain links TRBV7-2 with TRBJ2-7, with 13 bases fitting TRBD2. The V segment lost 5 bases and the J segment 6 bases; nucleotides outside the gene matches: 1. The CDR3 loop spans 13 amino acids. The germline gives CDR1 SGHTA, CDR2 FQGNSA. CDR3 in DNA: TGTGCCAGCAGCAGGACTAGCGGGGGCGAGCAGTACTTC. It is translated as CASSRTSGGEQYF.

As for this clone: A read error may be the cause here, since a much bigger clone is one base away. This rearrangement joins TRBV7-9 to TRBJ2-5; 7 bases line up with TRBD2. The CDR3 is made up of 16 amino acids. Germline lookup yields CDR1 SEHNR and CDR2 FQNEAQ (reference sequence). V lost 1 base, J lost 11 bases, and 16 bases stayed unmatched. In DNA form, the CDR3 reads TGTGCCAGCAGCTTAGAGTTCGGGGGGTCCCCGTACGAACAGTACTTC. Its translation: CASSLEFGGSPYEQYF. The full variable domain, its missing parts supplied by reference TRBV7-9 and TRBJ2-5, is DTGVSQNPRHKITKRGQNVTFRCDPISEHNRLYWYRQTLGQGPEFLTYFQNEAQLEKSRLLSDRFSAERPKGSFSTLEIQRTEQGDSAMYLCASSLEFGGSPYEQYFGPGTRLLVL.

The table lists this clone with a few counts. The rearrangement uses TRBV4-3 and TRBJ2-1; 13 positions match TRBD2. This CDR3 comprises 18 residues. CDR1 is LGHNA and CDR2 is YSLEER in the germline V gene. J lost 4 bases, V lost 0 bases, and 6 bases had no gene match. The CDR3 loop reads CASSQEGLAGEGYNEQFF. In nucleotides, the CDR3 is TGCGCCAGCAGCCAAGAAGGACTAGCGGGAGAAGGTTACAATGAGCAGTTCTTC.

Comment on this clone: This sample includes further DNA sequences coding for the same CDR3. The CDR3 DNA reads TGCGCCAGCAGCTTGACGGTGAACACTGAAGCTTTCTTT. Amino acids: CASSLTVNTEAFF. This rearrangement joins TRBV5-1 to TRBJ1-1; no reliable D call. Looked up from germline, CDR1 is SGHRS and CDR2 is YFSETQ. The CDR3 length is 13 residues. V was shortened by 1 base and J by 0 bases, with 4 bases between the two germline ends. The full variable domain, rest sourced from reference TRBV5-1 and TRBJ1-1, is KAGVTQTPRYLIKTRGQQVTLSCSPISGHRSVSWYQQTPGQGLQFLFEYFSETQRNKGNFPGRFSGRQFSNSRSEMNVSTLELGDSALYLCASSLTVNTEAFFGQGTRLTVV.

The chain carries TRBV2 and TRBJ2-5; D is possibly TRBD2 (5 bases). The CDR3 covers 12 residues. V lost 7 bases and J lost 5, with 11 bases in between. Germline V gives CDR1 SNHLY, CDR2 FYNNEI. In DNA, the CDR3 is TGTGCCAGCAAGGGAGACTGGGAGACCCAGTACTTC. As protein: CASKGDWETQYF.

This chain uses TRBV28 with TRBJ1-2; 8 bases map to TRBD1. Germline V gene data show CDR1 as MDHEN and CDR2 as SYDVKM. CDR3 size: 13 residues. The ends lost 3 bases at V and 5 bases at J; junction bases unmatched: 2. The CDR3 nucleotides are TGTGCCAGCAGTTTGCGACAGGGGTATGGCTACACCTTC. This gives the protein CASSLRQGYGYTF.

CDR3 sequence: CASSLKLAGEQYF. The CDR3 DNA reads as TGTGCCAGCAGCCTGAAACTGGCAGGCGAGCAGTACTTC. The chain links TRBV11-2 to TRBJ2-7; D is ambiguous. The germline V and J ends were trimmed by 5 bases and 6 bases, with 14 bases remaining between them. Germline-derived CDR1 and CDR2 are SGHAT and FQNNGV. The CDR3 is 13 residues long. The full variable domain, in which reference TRBV11-2 and TRBJ2-7 provide the parts outside the CDR3, is EAGVAQSPRYKIIEKRQSVAFWCNPISGHATLYWYQQILGQGPKLLIQFQNNGVVDDSQLPKDRFSAERLKGVDSTLKIQPAKLEDSAVYLCASSLKLAGEQYFGPGTRLTVT.

V and J are TRBV19 and TRBJ2-1, with 14 bases that match TRBD2. Per germline, CDR1 LNHDA and CDR2 SQIVND (reference sequence). The CDR3 totals 15 residues. V dropped 3 bases and J dropped 10; count of bases not matched to a gene: 5. CDR3 DNA sequence: TGTGCCAGTAGTATGGGACTAGCGGGAGAGGGGGAGCAGTTCTTC. This codes for CASSMGLAGEGEQFF.

The chain employs TRBV5-1 and TRBJ2-7, with TRBD2 matching 10 bases. The CDR3 length is 15 residues. The V segment lost 4 bases and the J segment 0 bases; nucleotides outside the gene matches: 4. Germline V CDR1 and CDR2: SGHRS, YFSETQ. CDR3 sequence (DNA): TGCGCCAGCAGCCCGGGACTAGCGAGCTCCTACGAGCAGTACTTC. Translated: CASSPGLASSYEQYF.

About this clone itself: The germline gene is not matched at one end of the junction; a read error may be the cause. The rearrangement uses TRBV7-9 and TRBJ1-2, with 7 bases that match TRBD1. The CDR3 has 16 amino acids. Per the germline V gene, CDR1 is SEHNR and CDR2 is FQNEAQ (reference sequence). The CDR3 sequence: CSSSLGGTVVGRGYTF. The CDR3 coding sequence is TGTTCCAGCAGCTTGGGTGGGACAGTCGTTGGGAGAGGCTACACCTTC.

The chain combines TRBV5-4 with TRBJ2-7; D is perhaps TRBD1 (7 bases). Germline CDR1 is SGHNT and CDR2 is YYREEE (reference sequence). V lost 4 bases and J lost 6, with 17 bases in between. CDR3 length: 14 residues. The CDR3 loop is CASSPGGPGGEQYF. In DNA form, the CDR3 reads TGTGCCAGCAGCCCCGGGGGCCCAGGGGGCGAGCAGTACTTC.

CDR3 residues: CASSFQQAGYTF. The CDR3 DNA reads TGTGCCAGCAGTTTTCAACAGGCTGGCTACACCTTC. This chain joins TRBV28 and TRBJ1-2, with D possibly TRBD1 on 5 matching bases. Trimming removed 3 bases at V and 7 bases at J, with 9 bases between. The germline V gene has CDR1 MDHEN and CDR2 SYDVKM. The CDR3 has 12 amino acids.